Listed below are T cell receptor beta chains from one sample, sequenced in a study of T-cell memory formation after mild COVID-19. TCRdb analysed the 5' RACE reads with MiXCR anew, one entry per CDR3 protein. The top ten clones hold approximately 12% of a sample with a few hundred thousand distinct CDR3 sequences, more than 20% of them seen once. Sequencing used PBMCs or a T cell subset sorted from them (not recorded which). The receptor set was obtained from an adult woman who had mild COVID-19 (a few samples of this study predate the infection). Cell type and time point are not known. CDR3s include the opening cysteine and the closing phenylalanine or tryptophan. D genes are given only for firm matches. Clone size is given for some rows only: seen once, a few or many times, or a class if the clone is expanded.

size | D | J | V | CDR3 | DNA
few | TRBD1 | TRBJ2-6 | TRBV15 | CATSPVTGSGANVLTF | TGTGCCACCAGCCCTGTGACAGGGAGCGGGGCCAACGTCCTGACTTTC
NA | NA | TRBJ2-1 | TRBV29-1 | CSVDSRASSYNEQFF | TGCAGCGTAGACAGCCGGGCGAGCTCCTACAATGAGCAGTTCTTC
NA | NA | TRBJ2-5 | TRBV24-1 | CATSDFQPGVPQETQYF | TGTGCCACCAGTGATTTTCAACCCGGGGTGCCCCAAGAGACCCAGTACTTC
NA | NA | TRBJ2-7 | TRBV27 | CASSFASMGEQYF | TGTGCCAGCAGTTTCGCGTCGATGGGAGAGCAGTACTTC
NA | NA | TRBJ2-1 | TRBV27 | CASSFFGTSYNEQFF | TGTGCCAGCAGTTTCTTCGGGACATCTTACAATGAGCAGTTCTTC
NA | NA | TRBJ2-5 | TRBV6-5 | CASALGVTWYF | TGTGCCAGCGCCCTGGGGGTTACCTGGTACTTC
once | TRBD1 | TRBJ2-3 | TRBV20-1 | CSARDLGRGLTSATNTQYF | TGCAGTGCTAGAGATCTGGGCAGGGGGCTCACCTCCGCCACGAATACGCAGTATTTT
NA | TRBD2 | TRBJ2-1 | TRBV20-1 | CSARAHSSGENEQFF | TGCAGTGCTAGAGCTCATTCTAGCGGGGAGAATGAGCAGTTCTTC
NA | NA | TRBJ1-1 | TRBV5-5 | CASSQHLGLLNTEAFF | TGTGCCAGCAGCCAGCATCTGGGACTGCTGAACACTGAAGCTTTCTTT
few | NA | TRBJ2-7 | TRBV20-1 | CSARVGGREYEQYF | TGCAGTGCTAGAGTAGGGGGAAGGGAGTACGAGCAGTACTTC
NA | NA | TRBJ1-2 | TRBV18 | CASSPAGQGNYGYTF | TGTGCCAGCTCACCGGCCGGGCAGGGCAACTATGGCTACACCTTC
NA | NA | TRBJ2-7 | TRBV27 | CASSQSAYYEQYF | TGTGCCAGCAGCCAGTCGGCCTACTACGAGCAGTACTTC
NA | NA | TRBJ1-2 | TRBV20-1 | CSAREHRDLHGYTF | TGCAGTGCTAGAGAACACAGGGATCTTCATGGCTACACCTTC
NA | NA | TRBJ2-7 | TRBV7-3 | CASSSPKQYF | TGTGCCAGCAGCTCCCCTAAGCAGTACTTC
few | TRBD2 | TRBJ2-1 | TRBV5-6 | CASSIPSGGQRNEQFF | TGTGCCAGCAGCATCCCTTCGGGGGGGCAGAGGAATGAGCAGTTCTTC
NA | NA | TRBJ2-5 | TRBV6-5 | CASSYFSGTETQYF | TGTGCCAGCAGTTACTTCTCGGGCACCGAGACCCAGTACTTC
few | TRBD2 | TRBJ2-1 | TRBV7-2 | CASSFGAGYNEQFF | TGTGCCAGCAGCTTCGGAGCGGGGTACAATGAGCAGTTCTTC
NA | NA | TRBJ2-5 | TRBV2 | CASSEQGIAKETQYF | TGTGCCAGCAGTGAACAGGGGATAGCGAAGGAGACCCAGTACTTC
NA | NA | TRBJ2-3 | TRBV12-3/TRBV12-4 | CASSFGLAYADTQYF | TGTGCCAGCAGTTTTGGTTTGGCGTATGCAGATACGCAGTATTTT
few | NA | TRBJ2-7 | TRBV27 | CASRRQVPYEQYF | TGTGCCAGCAGGCGACAGGTACCTTACGAGCAGTACTTC
few | TRBD2 | TRBJ2-1 | TRBV2 | CASTGLADQISYNEQFF | TGTGCCAGCACCGGACTAGCGGACCAAATCTCCTACAATGAGCAGTTCTTC
few | NA | TRBJ2-3 | TRBV24-1 | CATSVITESTDTQYF | TGTGCCACCAGTGTAATTACAGAGAGCACAGATACGCAGTATTTT